One T cell receptor beta chain is described in this entry. Original analysis: Reference gene primer amplification yielded estimated nucleated cell counts. Here immunoSEQ multiplex PCR was the method, and the copy in TCRdb shows in-frame clones only, minus some. V and J calls and clone size come straight from that table; D and trimming were deduced from the DNA. The data hold more than 250,000 clones, with roughly 84% observed a single time. The entry originates in a study of blood T cell repertoires in COVID-19. Study details: Both acute and convalescent COVID-19 samples were obtained from the United States, Italy and Spain. From T cells, B-cell-depleted T cells, or PBMCs came the material, which was cDNA or gDNA.

Per the germline V gene, CDR1 is MNHEY and CDR2 is SVGAGI. V dropped 2 bases and J dropped 8; count of bases not matched to a gene: 10. CDR3 size: 16 residues. The TCR sequence derives from a man in his fifties with active or convalescent COVID-19. V gene TRBV6-5 combines with J gene TRBJ1-2; 11 bases agree with TRBD1. Sequencing used peripheral blood. CDR3 residues: CASSYTFPGQGEGYTF. The CDR3 DNA reads as TGTGCCAGCAGTTACACCTTCCCGGGACAGGGGGAGGGCTACACCTTC.